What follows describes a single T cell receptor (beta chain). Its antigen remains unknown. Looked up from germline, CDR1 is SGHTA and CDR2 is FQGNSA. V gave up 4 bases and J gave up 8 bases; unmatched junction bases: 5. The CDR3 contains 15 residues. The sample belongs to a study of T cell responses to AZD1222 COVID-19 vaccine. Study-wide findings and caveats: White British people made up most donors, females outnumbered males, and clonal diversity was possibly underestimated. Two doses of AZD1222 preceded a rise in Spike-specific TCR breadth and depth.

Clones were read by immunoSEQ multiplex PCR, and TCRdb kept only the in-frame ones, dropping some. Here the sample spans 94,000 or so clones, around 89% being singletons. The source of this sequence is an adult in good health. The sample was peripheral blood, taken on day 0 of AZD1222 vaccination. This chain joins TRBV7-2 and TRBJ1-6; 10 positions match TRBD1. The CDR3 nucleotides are TGTGCCAGCAGCTCCCCCGGGACAGGGGATTCACCCCTCCACTTT. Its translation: CASSSPGTGDSPLHF.